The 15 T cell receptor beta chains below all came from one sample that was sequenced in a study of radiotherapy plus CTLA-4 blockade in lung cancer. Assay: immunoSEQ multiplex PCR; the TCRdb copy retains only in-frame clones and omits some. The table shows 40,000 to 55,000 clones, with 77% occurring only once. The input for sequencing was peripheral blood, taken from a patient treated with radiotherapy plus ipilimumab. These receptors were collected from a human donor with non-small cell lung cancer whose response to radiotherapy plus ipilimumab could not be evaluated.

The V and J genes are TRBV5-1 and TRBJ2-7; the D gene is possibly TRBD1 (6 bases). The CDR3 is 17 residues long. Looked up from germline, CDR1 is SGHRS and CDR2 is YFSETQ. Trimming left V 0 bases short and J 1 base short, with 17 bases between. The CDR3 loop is CASSLAGAGTSSYEQYF. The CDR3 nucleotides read TGCGCCAGCAGCTTGGCTGGTGCCGGGACAAGTTCCTACGAGCAGTACTTC.

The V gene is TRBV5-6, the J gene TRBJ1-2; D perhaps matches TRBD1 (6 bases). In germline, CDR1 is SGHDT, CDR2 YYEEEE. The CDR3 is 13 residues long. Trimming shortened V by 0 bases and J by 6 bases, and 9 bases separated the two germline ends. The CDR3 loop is CASSLGQADGYTF. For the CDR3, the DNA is TGTGCCAGCAGCTTGGGACAGGCGGATGGCTACACCTTC.

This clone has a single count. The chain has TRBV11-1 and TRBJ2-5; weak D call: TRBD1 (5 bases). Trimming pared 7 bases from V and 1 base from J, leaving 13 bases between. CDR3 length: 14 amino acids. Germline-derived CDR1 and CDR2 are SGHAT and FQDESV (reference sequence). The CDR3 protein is CASMGRGRQETQYF. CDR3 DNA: TGTGCCAGCATGGGAAGGGGTCGCCAAGAGACCCAGTACTTC. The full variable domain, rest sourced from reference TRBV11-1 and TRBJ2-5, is EAEVAQSPRYKITEKSQAVAFWCDPISGHATLYWYRQILGQGPELLVQFQDESVVDDSQLPKDRFSAERLKGVDSTLKIQPAELGDSAMYLCASMGRGRQETQYFGPGTRLLVL.

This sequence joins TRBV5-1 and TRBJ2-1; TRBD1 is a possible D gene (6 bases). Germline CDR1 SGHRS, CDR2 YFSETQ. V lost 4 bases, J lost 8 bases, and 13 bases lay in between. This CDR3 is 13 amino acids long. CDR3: CASSPPRGHEQFF. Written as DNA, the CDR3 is TGCGCCAGCAGCCCACCCAGGGGTCATGAGCAGTTCTTC.

The CDR3 region is CASSEAAGTTVYEQYF. The DNA of the CDR3 is TGTGCCAGCAGTGAAGCAGCCGGGACAACCGTCTACGAGCAGTACTTC. J is TRBJ2-7 and V is TRBV6-1, with D maybe TRBD1 (6 bases). Looked up from germline, CDR1 is MNHNS and CDR2 is SASEGT. The V end lost 0 bases, the J end lost 3 bases, and 15 bases lay between the germline ends. This CDR3 is 16 amino acids long.

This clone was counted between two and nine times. The CDR3 DNA is TGTGCCAGCAGCCAGACGGACTACACTGAAGCTTTCTTT. It translates to CASSQTDYTEAFF. The chain combines TRBV5-4 with TRBJ1-1, with D uncertain. In germline, CDR1 is SGHNT, CDR2 YYREEE (reference sequence). This CDR3 region has 13 residues. Trimming took off 4 bases at V and 3 bases at J, with 10 bases between the two ends.

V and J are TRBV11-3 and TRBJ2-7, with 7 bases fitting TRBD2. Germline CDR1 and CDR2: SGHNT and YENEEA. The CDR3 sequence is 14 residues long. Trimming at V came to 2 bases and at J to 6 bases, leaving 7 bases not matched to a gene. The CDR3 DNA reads TGTGCCAGCAGCTTAACCTTCGGGGGGAGCGAGCAGTACTTC. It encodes CASSLTFGGSEQYF.

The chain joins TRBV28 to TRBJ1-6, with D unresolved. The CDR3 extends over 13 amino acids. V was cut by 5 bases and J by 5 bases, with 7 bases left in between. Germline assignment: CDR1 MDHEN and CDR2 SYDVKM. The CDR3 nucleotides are TGTGCCAGCAGTCCATCCAATAATTCACCCCTCCACTTT. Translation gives CASSPSNNSPLHF.

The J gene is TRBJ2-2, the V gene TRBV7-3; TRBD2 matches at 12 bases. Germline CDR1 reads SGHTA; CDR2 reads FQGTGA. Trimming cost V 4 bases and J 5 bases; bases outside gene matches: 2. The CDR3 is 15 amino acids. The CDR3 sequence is CASSSLAGGTGELFF. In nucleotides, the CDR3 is TGTGCCAGCAGCTCACTAGCGGGAGGAACCGGGGAGCTGTTTTTT. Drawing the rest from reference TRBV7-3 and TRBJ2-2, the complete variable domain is GAGVSQTPSNKVTEKGKYVELRCDPISGHTALYWYRQSLGQGPEFLIYFQGTGAADDSGLPNDRFFAVRPEGSVSTLKIQRTERGDSAVYLCASSSLAGGTGELFFGEGSRLTVL.

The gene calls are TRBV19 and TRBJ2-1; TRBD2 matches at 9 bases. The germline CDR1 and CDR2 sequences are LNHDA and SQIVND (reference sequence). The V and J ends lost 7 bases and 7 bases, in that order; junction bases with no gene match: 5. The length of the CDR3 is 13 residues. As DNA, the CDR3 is TGTGCCAGTAAGAATCTAGCGGGGAATGAGCAGTTCTTC. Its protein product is CASKNLAGNEQFF.

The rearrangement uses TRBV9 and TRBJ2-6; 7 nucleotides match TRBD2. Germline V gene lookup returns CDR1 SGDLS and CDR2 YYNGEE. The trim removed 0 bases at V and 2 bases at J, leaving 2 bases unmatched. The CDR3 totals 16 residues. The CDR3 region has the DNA TGTGCCAGCAGCGTAGGACTAGCTGCTGGGGCCAACGTCCTGACTTTC. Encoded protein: CASSVGLAAGANVLTF.

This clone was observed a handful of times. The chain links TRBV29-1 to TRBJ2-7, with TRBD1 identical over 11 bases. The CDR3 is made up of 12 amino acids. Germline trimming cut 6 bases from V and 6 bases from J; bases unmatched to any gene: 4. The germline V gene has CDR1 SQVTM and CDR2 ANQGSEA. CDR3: CSVGQGGIEQYF. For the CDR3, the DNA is TGCAGCGTGGGACAGGGGGGTATCGAGCAGTACTTC.

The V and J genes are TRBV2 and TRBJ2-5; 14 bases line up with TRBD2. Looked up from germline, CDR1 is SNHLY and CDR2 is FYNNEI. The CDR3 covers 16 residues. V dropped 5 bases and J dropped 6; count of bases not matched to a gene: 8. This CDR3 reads CASSSKTSGGDQTQYF. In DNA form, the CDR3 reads TGTGCCAGCAGTTCAAAGACTAGCGGGGGGGATCAGACCCAGTACTTC.

The chain's CDR3 is CASSLPWETGELFF. In nucleotides, the CDR3 is TGTGCCAGCAGCTTACCCTGGGAGACCGGGGAGCTGTTTTTT. The V call is TRBV7-3, the J call TRBJ2-2; TRBD2 is a possible D gene (5 bases). Germline CDR1 is SGHTA and CDR2 is FQGTGA. This CDR3 spans 14 amino acids. V lost 2 bases to trimming and J lost 5 bases, with 9 bases between them.

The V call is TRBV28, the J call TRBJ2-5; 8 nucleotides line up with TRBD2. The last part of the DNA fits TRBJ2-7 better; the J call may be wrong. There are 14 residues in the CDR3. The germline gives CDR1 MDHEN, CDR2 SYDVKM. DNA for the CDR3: TGTGCCAGCGTCGGGGGGGGGCGCGCCTACGAGCAGTACTTC. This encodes CASVGGGRAYEQYF.